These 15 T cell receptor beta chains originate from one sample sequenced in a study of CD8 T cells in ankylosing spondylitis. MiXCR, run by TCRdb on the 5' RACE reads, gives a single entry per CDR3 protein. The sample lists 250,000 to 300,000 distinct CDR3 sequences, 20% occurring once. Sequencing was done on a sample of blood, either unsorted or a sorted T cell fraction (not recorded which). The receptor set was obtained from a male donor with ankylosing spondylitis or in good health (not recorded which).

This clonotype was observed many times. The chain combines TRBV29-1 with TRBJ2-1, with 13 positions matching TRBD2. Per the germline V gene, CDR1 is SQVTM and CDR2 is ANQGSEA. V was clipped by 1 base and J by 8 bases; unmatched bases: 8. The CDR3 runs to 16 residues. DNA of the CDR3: TGCAGCGTTGAAGTTTGGACTAGCGGGGGTGGGGATGAGCAGTTCTTC. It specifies CSVEVWTSGGGDEQFF.

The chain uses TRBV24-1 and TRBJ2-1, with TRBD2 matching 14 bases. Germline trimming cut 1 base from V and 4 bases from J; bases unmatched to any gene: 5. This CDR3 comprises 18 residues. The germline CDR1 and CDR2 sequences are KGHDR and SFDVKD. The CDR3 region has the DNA TGTGCCACCAGTGATTTAGGGACTAGCGGGGGTGTTTACAATGAGCAGTTCTTC. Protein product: CATSDLGTSGGVYNEQFF.

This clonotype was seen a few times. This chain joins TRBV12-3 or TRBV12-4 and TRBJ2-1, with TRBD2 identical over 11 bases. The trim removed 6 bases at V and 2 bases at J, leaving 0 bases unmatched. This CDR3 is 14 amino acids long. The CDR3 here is CASRTSGTYNEQFF. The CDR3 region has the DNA TGTGCCAGCAGGACTAGCGGGACCTACAATGAGCAGTTCTTC.

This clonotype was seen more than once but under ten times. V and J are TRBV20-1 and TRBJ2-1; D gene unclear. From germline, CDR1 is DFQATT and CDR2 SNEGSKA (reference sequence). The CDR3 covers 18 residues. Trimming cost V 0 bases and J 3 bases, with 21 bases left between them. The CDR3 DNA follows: TGCAGTGCTAGAGATTTCAGGCCTGACCGGGCGAACTACAATGAGCAGTTCTTC. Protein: CSARDFRPDRANYNEQFF.

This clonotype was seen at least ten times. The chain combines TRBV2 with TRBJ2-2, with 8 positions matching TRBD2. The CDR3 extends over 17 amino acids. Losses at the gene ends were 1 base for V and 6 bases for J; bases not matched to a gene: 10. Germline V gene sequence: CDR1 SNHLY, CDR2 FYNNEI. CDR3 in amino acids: CASSEGRLGTSPGELFF. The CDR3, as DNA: TGTGCCAGCAGTGAAGGAAGACTTGGGACTAGTCCCGGGGAGCTGTTTTTT.

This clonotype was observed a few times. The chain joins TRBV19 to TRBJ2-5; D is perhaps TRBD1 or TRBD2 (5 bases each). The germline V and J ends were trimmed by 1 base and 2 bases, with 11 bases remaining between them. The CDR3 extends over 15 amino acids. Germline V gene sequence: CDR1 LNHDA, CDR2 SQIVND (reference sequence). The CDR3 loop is CASSIVPGLQETQYF. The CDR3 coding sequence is TGTGCCAGTAGTATAGTCCCGGGGCTTCAAGAGACCCAGTACTTC.

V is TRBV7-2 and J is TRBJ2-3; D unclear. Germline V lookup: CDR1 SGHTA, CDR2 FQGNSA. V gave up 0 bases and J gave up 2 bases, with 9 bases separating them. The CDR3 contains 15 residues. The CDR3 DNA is TGTGCCAGCAGCTTAGCGGTGGGAATCACAGATACGCAGTATTTT. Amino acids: CASSLAVGITDTQYF.

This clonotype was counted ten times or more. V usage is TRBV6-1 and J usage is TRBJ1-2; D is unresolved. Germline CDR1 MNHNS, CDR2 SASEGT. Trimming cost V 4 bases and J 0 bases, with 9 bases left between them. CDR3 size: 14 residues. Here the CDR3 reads CASSVGWANYGYTF. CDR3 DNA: TGTGCCAGCAGTGTTGGGTGGGCTAACTATGGCTACACCTTC.

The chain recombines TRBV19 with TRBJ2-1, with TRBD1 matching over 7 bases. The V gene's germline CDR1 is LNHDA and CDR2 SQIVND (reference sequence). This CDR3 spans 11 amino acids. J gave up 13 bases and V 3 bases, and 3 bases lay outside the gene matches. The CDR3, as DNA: TGTGCCAGTAGTATCGGACAGGTTCAGTTCTTC. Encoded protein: CASSIGQVQFF.

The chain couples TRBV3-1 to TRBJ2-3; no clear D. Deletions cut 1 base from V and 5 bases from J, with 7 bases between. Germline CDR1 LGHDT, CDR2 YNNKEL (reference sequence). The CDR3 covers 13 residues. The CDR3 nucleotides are TGTGCCAGCAGCCAAGGCGAGGTAGATACGCAGTATTTT. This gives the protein CASSQGEVDTQYF.

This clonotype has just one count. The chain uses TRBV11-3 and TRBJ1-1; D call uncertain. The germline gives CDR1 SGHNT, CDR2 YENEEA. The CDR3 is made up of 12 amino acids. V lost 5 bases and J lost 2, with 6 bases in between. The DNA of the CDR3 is TGTGCCAGCAGCCGATCTAACACTGAAGCTTTCTTT. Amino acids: CASSRSNTEAFF.

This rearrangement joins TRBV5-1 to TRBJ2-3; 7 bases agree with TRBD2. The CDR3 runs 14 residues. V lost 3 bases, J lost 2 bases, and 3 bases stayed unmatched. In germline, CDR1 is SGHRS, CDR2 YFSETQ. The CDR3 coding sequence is TGCGCCAGCAGCTCGCGGGAGTTCACAGATACGCAGTATTTT. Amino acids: CASSSREFTDTQYF.

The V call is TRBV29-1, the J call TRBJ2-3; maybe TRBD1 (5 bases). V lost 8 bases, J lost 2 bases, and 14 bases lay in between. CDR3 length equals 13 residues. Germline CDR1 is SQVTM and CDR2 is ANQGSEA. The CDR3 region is CSIDPGFTDTQYF. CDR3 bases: TGCAGCATCGACCCAGGGTTCACAGATACGCAGTATTTT.

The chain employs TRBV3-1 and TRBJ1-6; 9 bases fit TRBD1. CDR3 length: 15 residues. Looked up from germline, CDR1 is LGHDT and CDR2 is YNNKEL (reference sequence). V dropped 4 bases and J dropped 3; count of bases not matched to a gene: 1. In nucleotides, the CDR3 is TGTGCCAGCAGCCCGACAGGGGGCTATAATTCACCCCTCCACTTT. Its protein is CASSPTGGYNSPLHF.

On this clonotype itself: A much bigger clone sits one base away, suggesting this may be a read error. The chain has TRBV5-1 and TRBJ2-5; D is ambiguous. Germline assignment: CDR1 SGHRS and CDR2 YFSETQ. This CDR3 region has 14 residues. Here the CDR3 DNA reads TGCGCCAGCAGCTTGGAACCAGGCCAAGAGGCCCAGTACTTC. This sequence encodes CASSLEPGQEAQYF.